This TCR beta chain was profiled in a study of blood T cell repertoires in COVID-19. The data were produced by immunoSEQ multiplex PCR, yet TCRdb's version contains in-frame clones alone and is incomplete. This sample carries more than 300,000 clones, about nine tenths of them seen once, and the ten largest clones take over 3.5%. Trimming pared 0 bases from V and 2 bases from J, leaving 8 bases between. Germline CDR1 and CDR2: SGHRS and YFSETQ. The CDR3 has 15 residues. Ages ranged from about 18 to 90 years, with residence in around 24 US areas. Cohorts were determined from participant-reported clinical history. Donors in Cohort 3 counted as recovered after two negative PCRs, clearance, or symptom resolution.

The material sequenced was PBMCs or T cells enriched from blood (not recorded which). The TCR was taken from a man younger than 40 who had recovered from COVID-19. The V and J genes are TRBV5-1 and TRBJ2-2; no reliable D call. Here the CDR3 DNA reads TGCGCCAGCAGCTTGGGACTTCGAAACACCGGGGAGCTGTTTTTT. The encoded protein is CASSLGLRNTGELFF.